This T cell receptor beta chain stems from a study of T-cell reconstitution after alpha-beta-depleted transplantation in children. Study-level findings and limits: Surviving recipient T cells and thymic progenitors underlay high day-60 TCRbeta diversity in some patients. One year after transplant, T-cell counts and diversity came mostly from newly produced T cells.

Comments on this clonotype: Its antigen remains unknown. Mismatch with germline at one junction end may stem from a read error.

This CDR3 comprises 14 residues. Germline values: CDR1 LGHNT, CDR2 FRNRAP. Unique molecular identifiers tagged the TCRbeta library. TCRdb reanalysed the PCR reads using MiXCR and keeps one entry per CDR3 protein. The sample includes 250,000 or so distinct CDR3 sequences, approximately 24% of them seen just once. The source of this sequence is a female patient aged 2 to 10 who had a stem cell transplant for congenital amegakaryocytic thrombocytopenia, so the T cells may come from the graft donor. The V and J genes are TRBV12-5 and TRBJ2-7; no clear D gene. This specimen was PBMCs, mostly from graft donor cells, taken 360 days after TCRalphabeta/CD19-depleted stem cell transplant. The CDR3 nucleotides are TGTGCTAGTGGTTTCCAAACCAGTCCCTACGAGGAGTACTTC. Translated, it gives CASGFQTSPYEEYF.